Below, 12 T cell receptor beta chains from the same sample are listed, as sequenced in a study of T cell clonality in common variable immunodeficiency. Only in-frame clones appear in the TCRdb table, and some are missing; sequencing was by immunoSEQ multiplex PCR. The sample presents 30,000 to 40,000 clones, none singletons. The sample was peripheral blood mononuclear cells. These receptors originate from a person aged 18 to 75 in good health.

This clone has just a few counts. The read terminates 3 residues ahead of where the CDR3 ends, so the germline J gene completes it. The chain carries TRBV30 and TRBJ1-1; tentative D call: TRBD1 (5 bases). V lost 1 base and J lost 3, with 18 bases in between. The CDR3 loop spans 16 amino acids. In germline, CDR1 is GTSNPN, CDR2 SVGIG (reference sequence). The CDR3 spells CAWSDPGGGSDTEAFF. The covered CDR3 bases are TGTGCCTGGAGTGACCCCGGGGGGGGGTCGGACACTGAA. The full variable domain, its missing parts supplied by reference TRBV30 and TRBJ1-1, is SQTIHQWPATLVQPVGSPLSLECTVEGTSNPNLYWYRQAAGRGLQLLFYSVGIGQISSEVPQNLSASRPQDRQFILSSKKLLLSDSGFYLCAWSDPGGGSDTEAFFGQGTRLTVV.

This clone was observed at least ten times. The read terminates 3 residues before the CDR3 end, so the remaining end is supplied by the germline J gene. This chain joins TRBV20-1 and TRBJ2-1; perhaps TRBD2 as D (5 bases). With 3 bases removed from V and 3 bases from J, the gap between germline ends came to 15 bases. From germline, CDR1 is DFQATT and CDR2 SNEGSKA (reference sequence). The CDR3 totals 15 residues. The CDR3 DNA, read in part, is TGCAGTGCTAGTTCATACCTAGCTGGCTACAATGAG. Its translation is CSASSYLAGYNE. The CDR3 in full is CSASSYLAGYNEQFF.

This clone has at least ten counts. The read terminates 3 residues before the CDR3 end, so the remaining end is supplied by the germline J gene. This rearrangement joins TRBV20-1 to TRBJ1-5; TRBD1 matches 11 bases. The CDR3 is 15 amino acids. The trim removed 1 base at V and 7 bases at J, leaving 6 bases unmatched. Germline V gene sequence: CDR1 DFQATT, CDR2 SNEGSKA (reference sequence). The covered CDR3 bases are TGCAGTGCTAGAGCCGGGACAGGGGGTCGGCAGCCC. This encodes CSARAGTGGRQP. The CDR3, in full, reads CSARAGTGGRQPQHF.

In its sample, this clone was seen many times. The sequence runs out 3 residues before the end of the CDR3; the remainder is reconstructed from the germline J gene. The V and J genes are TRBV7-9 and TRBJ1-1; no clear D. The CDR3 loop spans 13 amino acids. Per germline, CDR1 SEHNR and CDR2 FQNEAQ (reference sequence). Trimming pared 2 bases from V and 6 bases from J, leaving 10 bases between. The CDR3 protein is CASSLSLEAEAFF. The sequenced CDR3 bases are TGTGCCAGCAGCTTATCGCTCGAGGCTGAA.

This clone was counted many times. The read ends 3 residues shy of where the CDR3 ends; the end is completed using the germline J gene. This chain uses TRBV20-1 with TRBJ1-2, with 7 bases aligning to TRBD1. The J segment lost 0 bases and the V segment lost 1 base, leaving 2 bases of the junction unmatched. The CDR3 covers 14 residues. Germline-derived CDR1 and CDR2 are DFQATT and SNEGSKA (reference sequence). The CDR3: CSARATGANYGYTF. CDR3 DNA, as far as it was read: TGCAGTGCTAGAGCTACAGGGGCTAACTATGGC.

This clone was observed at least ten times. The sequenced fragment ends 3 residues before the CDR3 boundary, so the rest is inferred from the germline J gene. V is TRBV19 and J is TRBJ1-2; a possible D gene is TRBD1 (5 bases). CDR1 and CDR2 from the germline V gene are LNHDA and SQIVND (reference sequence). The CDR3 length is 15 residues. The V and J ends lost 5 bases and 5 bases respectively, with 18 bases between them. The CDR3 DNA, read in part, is TGTGCCAGTAGTCCCCATCCCGGGACTTTATATGGC. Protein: CASSPHPGTLYG. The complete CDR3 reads CASSPHPGTLYGYTF.

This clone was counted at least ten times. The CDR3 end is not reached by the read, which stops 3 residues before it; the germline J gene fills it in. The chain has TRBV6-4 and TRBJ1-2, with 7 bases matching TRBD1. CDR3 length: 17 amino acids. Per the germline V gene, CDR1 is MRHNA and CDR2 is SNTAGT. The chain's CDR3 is CASRDQEGQPLSGGYTF. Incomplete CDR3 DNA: TGTGCCAGCAGGGACCAAGAGGGACAGCCCCTATCGGGGGGC.

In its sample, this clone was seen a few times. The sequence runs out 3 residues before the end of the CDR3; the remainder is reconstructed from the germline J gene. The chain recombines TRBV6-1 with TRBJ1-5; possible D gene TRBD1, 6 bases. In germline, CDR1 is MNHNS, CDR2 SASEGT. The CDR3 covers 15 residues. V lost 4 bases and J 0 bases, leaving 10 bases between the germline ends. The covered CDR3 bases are TGTGCCAGCAGTGCCTCAGGGGCTAGCAATCAGCCC. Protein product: CASSASGASNQP. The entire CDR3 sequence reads CASSASGASNQPQHF.

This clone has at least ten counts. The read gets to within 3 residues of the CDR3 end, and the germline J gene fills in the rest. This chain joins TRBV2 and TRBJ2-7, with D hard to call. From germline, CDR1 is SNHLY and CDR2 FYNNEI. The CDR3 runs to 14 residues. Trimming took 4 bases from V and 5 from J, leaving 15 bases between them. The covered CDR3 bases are TGTGCCAGCAGTGCCAGACACATTCGCCACGAG. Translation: CASSARHIRHE. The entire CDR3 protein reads CASSARHIRHEQYF. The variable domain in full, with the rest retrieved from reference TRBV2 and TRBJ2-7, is EPEVTQTPSHQVTQMGQEVILRCVPISNHLYFYWYRQILGQKVEFLVSFYNNEISEKSEIFDDQFSVERPDGSNFTLKIRSTKLEDSAMYFCASSARHIRHEQYFGPGTRLTVT.

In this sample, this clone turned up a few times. This CDR3 is CASSLADISGLYEQYF. The sequenced CDR3 bases are TGCGCCAGCAGCTTGGCCGATATTAGCGGCTTATACGAG. This chain connects TRBV5-1 to TRBJ2-7; tentatively, D is TRBD2 (6 bases). The read finishes 3 residues shy of the CDR3 end, and the germline J gene is used to complete it. Per the germline V gene, CDR1 is SGHRS and CDR2 is YFSETQ. This CDR3 comprises 16 residues. V was trimmed by 0 bases and J by 4 bases, leaving 17 bases between them.

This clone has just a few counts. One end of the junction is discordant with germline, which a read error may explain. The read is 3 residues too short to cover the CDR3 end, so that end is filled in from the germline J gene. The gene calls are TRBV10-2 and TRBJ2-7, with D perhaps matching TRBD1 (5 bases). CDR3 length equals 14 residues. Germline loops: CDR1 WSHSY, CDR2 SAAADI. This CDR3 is CASSDSGPDSEQYF. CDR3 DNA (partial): TGCGCCAGTAGTGACTCAGGGCCGGATTCCGAG.

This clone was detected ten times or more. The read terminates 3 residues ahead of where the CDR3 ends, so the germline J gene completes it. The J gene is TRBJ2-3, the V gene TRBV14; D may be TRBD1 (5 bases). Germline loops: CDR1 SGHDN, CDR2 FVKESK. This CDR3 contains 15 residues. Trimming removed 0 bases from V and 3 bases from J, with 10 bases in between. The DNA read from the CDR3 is TGTGCCAGCAGCCAAGACCAGGGAAATACAGATACG. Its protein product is CASSQDQGNTDT. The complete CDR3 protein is CASSQDQGNTDTQYF.